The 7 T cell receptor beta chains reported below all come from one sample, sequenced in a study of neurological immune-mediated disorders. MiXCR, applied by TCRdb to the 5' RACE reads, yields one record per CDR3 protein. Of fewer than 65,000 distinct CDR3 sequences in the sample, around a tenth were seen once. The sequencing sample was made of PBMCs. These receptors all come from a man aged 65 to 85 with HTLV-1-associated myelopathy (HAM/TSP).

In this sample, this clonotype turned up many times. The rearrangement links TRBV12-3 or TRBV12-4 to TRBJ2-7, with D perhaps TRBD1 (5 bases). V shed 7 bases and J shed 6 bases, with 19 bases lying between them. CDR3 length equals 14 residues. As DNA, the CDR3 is TGTGCCAGCAATATGGGGCAGGGCCTAACCGAGCAGTACTTC. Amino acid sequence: CASNMGQGLTEQYF.

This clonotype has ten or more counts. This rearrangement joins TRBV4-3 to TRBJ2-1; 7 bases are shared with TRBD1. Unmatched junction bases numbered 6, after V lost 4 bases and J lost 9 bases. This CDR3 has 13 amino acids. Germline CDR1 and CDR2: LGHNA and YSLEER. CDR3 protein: CASSRGQAPEQFF. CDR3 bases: TGCGCCAGCAGCCGTGGACAGGCCCCTGAGCAGTTCTTC.

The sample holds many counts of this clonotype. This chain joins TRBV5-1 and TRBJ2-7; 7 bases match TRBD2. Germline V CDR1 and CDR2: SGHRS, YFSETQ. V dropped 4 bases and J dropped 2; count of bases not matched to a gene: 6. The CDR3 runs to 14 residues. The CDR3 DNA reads TGCGCCAGCAGCCAATACCGGGGGGCCTACGAGCAGTACTTC. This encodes CASSQYRGAYEQYF.

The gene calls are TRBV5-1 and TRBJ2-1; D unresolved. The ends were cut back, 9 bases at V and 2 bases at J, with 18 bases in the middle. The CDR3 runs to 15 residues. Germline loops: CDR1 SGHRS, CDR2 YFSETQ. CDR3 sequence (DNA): TGCGCCACCATCAGGTCAAGAACAACCTACAATGAGCAGTTCTTC. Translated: CATIRSRTTYNEQFF. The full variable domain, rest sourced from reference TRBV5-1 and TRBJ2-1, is KAGVTQTPRYLIKTRGQQVTLSCSPISGHRSVSWYQQTPGQGLQFLFEYFSETQRNKGNFPGRFSGRQFSNSRSEMNVSTLELGDSALYLCATIRSRTTYNEQFFGPGTRLTVL.

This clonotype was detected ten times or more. CDR3 sequence: CASKSQGPYEQYF. CDR3 in DNA: TGTGCCAGCAAGAGCCAGGGCCCTTACGAGCAGTACTTC. The chain employs TRBV27 and TRBJ2-7; possible D gene TRBD1, 5 bases. The CDR3 is made up of 13 amino acids. The germline V and J ends were trimmed by 7 bases and 4 bases, with 14 bases remaining between them. Per germline, CDR1 MNHEY and CDR2 SMNVEV (reference sequence).

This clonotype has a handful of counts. CDR3 in amino acids: CASTSGQGTGELFF. CDR3 in DNA: TGTGCCAGCACTTCGGGACAGGGGACCGGGGAGCTGTTTTTT. The chain carries TRBV6-6 and TRBJ2-2; TRBD1 matches 10 bases. Trimming at V came to 7 bases and at J to 5 bases, leaving 4 bases not matched to a gene. Germline V gene sequence: CDR1 MNHNY, CDR2 SVGAGI (reference sequence). CDR3 length: 14 amino acids.

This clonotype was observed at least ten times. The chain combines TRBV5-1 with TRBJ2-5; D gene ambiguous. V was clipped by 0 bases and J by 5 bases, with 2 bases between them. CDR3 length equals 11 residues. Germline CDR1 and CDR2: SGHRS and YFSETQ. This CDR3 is CASSLDETQYF. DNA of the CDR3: TGCGCCAGCAGCTTGGACGAGACCCAGTACTTC.